Below are 23 T cell receptor beta chains sequenced from a single sample in a study of CD8 T cells in ankylosing spondylitis. TCRdb ran MiXCR on the 5' RACE reads and lists one entry per CDR3 protein. The data hold 240,000 or so distinct CDR3 sequences, with about 10% observed a single time. The sequenced sample consisted of blood, either unsorted or a sorted T cell fraction (not recorded which). All receptors derive from a male donor with ankylosing spondylitis or in good health (not recorded which).

This clonotype was counted at least ten times. The rearrangement links TRBV3-1 to TRBJ1-5; TRBD1 is a possible D gene (5 bases). Trimming cost V 3 bases and J 3 bases, with 15 bases left between them. Germline-derived CDR1 and CDR2 are LGHDT and YNNKEL (reference sequence). The length of the CDR3 is 16 residues. In DNA, the CDR3 is TGTGCCAGCAGCCATGGGGCAGCTGAAAACAATCAGCCCCAGCATTTT. Encoded protein: CASSHGAAENNQPQHF.

This clonotype has ten or more counts. The V gene is TRBV5-6, the J gene TRBJ2-2; D call uncertain. The CDR3 contains 15 residues. Germline V lookup: CDR1 SGHDT, CDR2 YYEEEE. V lost 2 bases, J lost 3 bases, and 11 bases lay in between. CDR3 amino acids: CASSLGWSDTGELFF. CDR3 coding DNA: TGTGCCAGCAGCTTAGGTTGGTCGGACACCGGGGAGCTGTTTTTT.

The sample holds many counts of this clonotype. The V gene is TRBV6-6, the J gene TRBJ2-1; possibly TRBD2 for D (6 bases). From germline, CDR1 is MNHNY and CDR2 SVGAGI (reference sequence). The V and J ends lost 2 bases and 15 bases respectively, with 14 bases between them. The CDR3 contains 12 residues. This CDR3 reads CASSYLTGVGFF. The CDR3 DNA sequence: TGTGCCAGCAGTTACCTCACGGGAGTGGGGTTCTTC.

In regard to this clonotype: A junction boundary mismatches the germline segment, possibly from a read error. V gene TRBV2 combines with J gene TRBJ2-2; 10 nucleotides align to TRBD1. The CDR3 extends over 15 amino acids. CDR1 is SNHLY and CDR2 is FYNNEI in the germline V gene. CDR3 residues: CANSVGQGPVGELFF. The CDR3 nucleotides read TGTGCCAACAGTGTGGGACAGGGGCCTGTCGGGGAGCTGTTTTTT.

V and J are TRBV28 and TRBJ1-4; D unresolved. The V and J ends lost 2 bases and 3 bases respectively, with 7 bases between them. This CDR3 has 14 residues. Germline V CDR1 and CDR2: MDHEN, SYDVKM. In DNA, the CDR3 is TGTGCCAGCAGTTTAATGGGTTCTAATGAAAAACTGTTTTTT. The encoded protein is CASSLMGSNEKLFF.

This clonotype was seen repeatedly, ten times or more. CDR3 DNA sequence: TGTGCCACCAGCCGGGGCGGGATACTCGAGCAGTACTTC. Protein product: CATSRGGILEQYF. V gene TRBV15 combines with J gene TRBJ2-7; TRBD2 is a possible D gene (6 bases). V gave up 5 bases and J gave up 6 bases, with 14 bases separating them. The germline CDR1 and CDR2 sequences are LNHNV and YYDKDF (reference sequence). The CDR3 has 13 amino acids.

This clonotype was seen a handful of times. For the CDR3, the DNA is TGTGCCAGCAGCCAGAGTTTTTACTACAATGAGCAGTTCTTC. Its translation: CASSQSFYYNEQFF. The V gene is TRBV14, the J gene TRBJ2-1, with unresolved D. This CDR3 contains 14 residues. Germline CDR1 reads SGHDN; CDR2 reads FVKESK. V lost 3 bases to trimming and J lost 3 bases, with 9 bases between them.

This clonotype was counted ten times or more. The CDR3 loop reads CASSLGQGFGETQYF. In DNA, the CDR3 is TGCGCCAGCAGCTTGGGGCAGGGGTTTGGAGAGACCCAGTACTTC. V and J are TRBV5-1 and TRBJ2-5; TRBD1 might be the D (6 bases). The CDR3 loop spans 15 amino acids. Per the germline V gene, CDR1 is SGHRS and CDR2 is YFSETQ. The V gene lost 0 bases and the J gene lost 4 bases, with 13 bases spanning the gap.

This clonotype has ten or more counts. This chain uses TRBV20-1 with TRBJ1-5; 7 positions agree with TRBD1. The CDR3 runs 13 residues. Looked up from germline, CDR1 is DFQATT and CDR2 is SNEGSKA (reference sequence). V trimming: 5 bases; J trimming: 3 bases; junction bases outside the gene matches: 4. The CDR3 is CSAPRGINQPQHF. The DNA of the CDR3 is TGCAGTGCTCCCAGGGGGATCAATCAGCCCCAGCATTTT.

This clonotype was recorded at least ten times. The rearrangement uses TRBV9 and TRBJ2-3; D gene unclear. The CDR3 sequence is 14 residues long. Per germline, CDR1 SGDLS and CDR2 YYNGEE. V lost 2 bases and J 2 bases, leaving 9 bases between the germline ends. The CDR3 DNA follows: TGTGCCAGCAGCGTCGACCTAACCACAGATACGCAGTATTTT. Encoded protein: CASSVDLTTDTQYF.

Many counts were recorded for this clonotype. The chain recombines TRBV20-1 with TRBJ2-5; D unclear. The CDR3 has 14 residues. CDR1 is DFQATT, CDR2 SNEGSKA, per germline (reference sequence). V was trimmed by 0 bases and J by 5 bases, leaving 13 bases between them. The CDR3 loop reads CSARDYSYSETQYF. CDR3 bases: TGCAGTGCTAGAGATTACAGCTATTCGGAGACCCAGTACTTC.

This clonotype has more than one count but fewer than ten. This chain links TRBV13 with TRBJ2-1; D perhaps matches TRBD2 (7 bases). Germline loops: CDR1 PRHDT, CDR2 FYEKMQ (reference sequence). This CDR3 is 15 amino acids long. V lost 1 base, J lost 10 bases, and 17 bases lay in between. CDR3 DNA sequence: TGTGCCAGCAGCTTAGACGGGGGGCTGGTGTCGGAGCAGTTCTTC. This codes for CASSLDGGLVSEQFF.

This clonotype occurred a few times. The chain couples TRBV20-1 to TRBJ2-5, with D possibly TRBD2 on 7 matching bases. The germline V gene encodes CDR1 DFQATT and CDR2 SNEGSKA (reference sequence). The CDR3 contains 15 residues. Between the trimmed V and J ends, which lost 3 bases and 3 bases, there was a span of 17 bases. The chain's CDR3 is CSASHDGGPKETQYF. The CDR3 DNA sequence: TGCAGTGCTAGTCACGACGGGGGGCCGAAAGAGACCCAGTACTTC.

This clonotype appeared a single time. CDR3 in DNA: TGCGCCAGCAGCTTGGATTCTGTTGAGACCCAGTACTTC. Residues: CASSLDSVETQYF. The chain is built from TRBV5-1 and TRBJ2-5; no definite D call. V lost 0 bases, J lost 5 bases, and 8 bases lay in between. This CDR3 contains 13 residues. The germline gives CDR1 SGHRS, CDR2 YFSETQ.

This clonotype was observed at least ten times. The V gene is TRBV5-1, the J gene TRBJ2-7; 9 bases line up with TRBD1. The CDR3 is 14 amino acids. V gave up 5 bases and J gave up 11 bases; unmatched junction bases: 14. Germline V gene sequence: CDR1 SGHRS, CDR2 YFSETQ. The CDR3 DNA follows: TGCGCCAGCAGTAACCCGGGACAGGGAGAGAGAGAGTACTTC. Translation: CASSNPGQGEREYF.

This clonotype was seen at least ten times. The gene calls are TRBV4-1 and TRBJ1-4, with 7 bases fitting TRBD1. The V gene's germline CDR1 is MGHRA and CDR2 YSYEKL. V was pared by 1 base and J by 0 bases, with 5 bases of the junction left unmatched. CDR3 size: 17 residues. As DNA, the CDR3 is TGCGCCAGCAGCCAAGGGGGACAGATTGCAACTAATGAAAAACTGTTTTTT. As protein: CASSQGGQIATNEKLFF.

Within the sample, this clonotype is medium-sized. As DNA, the CDR3 is TGCAGTGCTAGAGATCTGACAGCGGGACACTACGAGCAGTACTTC. Its translation is CSARDLTAGHYEQYF. The gene calls are TRBV20-1 and TRBJ2-7, with D perhaps TRBD2 (7 bases). Trimming took off 0 bases at V and 3 bases at J, with 15 bases between the two ends. The CDR3 contains 15 residues. Germline lookup yields CDR1 DFQATT and CDR2 SNEGSKA (reference sequence).

This clonotype came up many times. The rearrangement joins TRBV20-1 to TRBJ1-3; 8 bases fit TRBD1. The trim removed 5 bases at V and 0 bases at J, leaving 6 bases unmatched. Germline assignment: CDR1 DFQATT and CDR2 SNEGSKA (reference sequence). The CDR3 runs 15 residues. CDR3 sequence reads: CSAHDRGRSGNTIYF. CDR3 nucleotides: TGCAGTGCTCATGACAGGGGCCGCTCTGGAAACACCATATATTTT.

This clonotype was observed at least ten times. The chain carries TRBV9 and TRBJ2-2; D remains unclear. Between the trimmed V and J ends, which lost 3 bases and 4 bases, there was a span of 10 bases. The germline V gene encodes CDR1 SGDLS and CDR2 YYNGEE. CDR3 length equals 14 residues. The CDR3 loop is CASSAPSGTGELFF. Here the CDR3 DNA reads TGTGCCAGCAGCGCCCCGTCGGGCACCGGGGAGCTGTTTTTT.

This clonotype appeared many times. V usage is TRBV20-1 and J usage is TRBJ2-5, with TRBD2 matching over 14 bases. Germline values: CDR1 DFQATT, CDR2 SNEGSKA (reference sequence). The CDR3 extends over 16 amino acids. The CDR3 spells CSPGTSGSKMEETQYF. The CDR3 DNA follows: TGCAGCCCCGGGACTAGCGGGAGTAAAATGGAAGAGACCCAGTACTTC.

This clonotype came up many times. The genes are TRBV20-1 and TRBJ2-3; D might be TRBD2 (5 bases). The CDR3 sequence is 18 residues long. Trimming removed 5 bases from V and 4 bases from J, with 28 bases in between. The germline V gene encodes CDR1 DFQATT and CDR2 SNEGSKA (reference sequence). DNA of the CDR3: TGCAGTGCTCGCGGACCCTACGGCGGTCGGGGTACCGCAGATACGCAGTATTTT. Its translation: CSARGPYGGRGTADTQYF.

This clonotype was seen repeatedly, ten times or more. The chain recombines TRBV5-1 with TRBJ2-2; D might be TRBD1 (5 bases). This CDR3 contains 16 residues. CDR1 is SGHRS, CDR2 YFSETQ, per germline. V was pared by 5 bases and J by 3 bases, with 17 bases between. The CDR3 DNA sequence: TGCGCCAGCAGTACTCTCTTAGGGGTTCACACCGGGGAGCTGTTTTTT. Its translation is CASSTLLGVHTGELFF.

In its sample, this clonotype was seen many times. The rearrangement joins TRBV5-1 to TRBJ2-1, with 12 nucleotides matching TRBD2. The CDR3 loop spans 16 amino acids. Germline-derived CDR1 and CDR2 are SGHRS and YFSETQ. The V segment lost 4 bases and the J segment 0 bases; nucleotides outside the gene matches: 2. The CDR3 DNA is TGCGCCAGCAGCGGACTAGCGGGGACCTCCTACAATGAGCAGTTCTTC. Protein sequence: CASSGLAGTSYNEQFF.